The T cell receptor (beta chain) under discussion was sequenced for a study of shared T cell receptors in the human thymus. Sequenced by immunoSEQ multiplex PCR; TCRdb stores in-frame clones only, minus some. The sample carries about 710,000 clones, roughly 86% recorded once. The V gene's germline CDR1 is SGHRS and CDR2 YFSETQ. V lost 0 bases to trimming and J lost 0 bases, with 19 bases between them. CDR3 length equals 19 residues. These same data were also listed under a study on human thymus T cells. That investigation notes: Samples came from healthy Finnish infants during open corrective cardiac surgery. As related research reported, thymic repertoires overlapped highly among unrelated individuals.

This chain uses TRBV5-1 with TRBJ1-3, with a weak D call TRBD1 (6 bases). The sample comprised thymocytes. The clonotype was recovered from a boy under three years old with a congenital heart defect. The CDR3 here is CASSLEVCGGHSSGNTIYF. As DNA, the CDR3 is TGCGCCAGCAGCTTGGAAGTATGTGGGGGCCATAGCTCTGGAAACACCATATATTTT.